The 16 T cell receptor beta chains below come from one sample, sequenced in a study of beta chain features in type 1 diabetes. Of the isolated RNA, all was reverse transcribed, and so the sequenced material was expressed TCRB transcripts. Libraries were prepared by immunoSEQ multiplex PCR; TCRdb keeps only in-frame clonotypes and omits some of them. The table has over 600,000 clones, roughly an eighth seen once. General study points: All four CD4+ subsets from Type 1 diabetes patients carried moderately but significantly shorter TCRB CDR3s.

Their specific antigens are unknown. The material sequenced was naive CD4+ T cells from blood. The receptor source for this set is a man aged 30 to 45 with type 1 diabetes.

The chain carries TRBV19 and TRBJ1-4, with D perhaps matching TRBD1 (6 bases). CDR1 and CDR2 (germline): LNHDA, SQIVND (reference sequence). V lost 10 bases, J lost 4 bases, and 13 bases lay in between. The CDR3 sequence is 13 residues long. CDR3 sequence reads: CATTGPVNEKLFF. CDR3 DNA: TGTGCCACTACAGGGCCCGTTAATGAAAAACTGTTTTTT.

The chain joins TRBV5-4 to TRBJ1-2; D uncertain. The CDR3 sequence is 16 residues long. Deletions cut 4 bases from V and 5 bases from J, with 21 bases between. Germline V lookup: CDR1 SGHNT, CDR2 YYREEE (reference sequence). The CDR3 nucleotides are TGTGCCAGCAGCCAAGATTGGGCACGGACCGATTATGGCTACACCTTC. Its protein is CASSQDWARTDYGYTF.

This chain connects TRBV4-2 to TRBJ2-1; no clear D gene. Germline CDR1 LGHNA, CDR2 YNFKEQ. The V end lost 4 bases, the J end lost 5 bases, and 12 bases lay between the germline ends. The CDR3 runs to 14 residues. The CDR3: CASSPRGPDNEQFF. The CDR3, as DNA: TGTGCCAGCAGCCCCCGTGGACCCGACAATGAGCAGTTCTTC.

In this sample, this clone turned up a few times. The gene calls are TRBV7-2 and TRBJ2-1, with TRBD2 as a possible D gene (6 bases). The V gene lost 1 base and the J gene lost 0 bases, with 13 bases spanning the gap. The germline CDR1 and CDR2 sequences are SGHTA and FQGNSA. CDR3 length: 17 residues. CDR3 loop: CASSLVSGGDSYNEQFF. The CDR3, as DNA: TGTGCCAGCAGCTTAGTATCCGGGGGTGACTCCTACAATGAGCAGTTCTTC.

The table lists this clone with a few counts. The J gene is TRBJ2-7, the V gene TRBV6-1, with 9 bases that match TRBD2. The germline gives CDR1 MNHNS, CDR2 SASEGT. The ends lost 3 bases at V and 5 bases at J; junction bases unmatched: 11. This CDR3 is built from 16 residues. CDR3: CASSEHAPSGKDEQYF. The CDR3 DNA is TGTGCCAGCAGTGAGCACGCGCCTAGCGGGAAGGACGAGCAGTACTTC.

V is TRBV2 and J is TRBJ1-1; D is possibly TRBD1 (6 bases). This CDR3 is built from 17 residues. CDR1 is SNHLY and CDR2 is FYNNEI in the germline V gene. V shed 0 bases and J shed 6 bases, with 20 bases lying between them. Here the CDR3 reads CASSEASIRSRGAEAFF. The CDR3, as DNA: TGTGCCAGCAGTGAAGCGTCAATTAGGTCCAGGGGAGCTGAAGCTTTCTTT.

V is TRBV7-9 and J is TRBJ2-1; D is unclear. CDR1 is SEHNR and CDR2 is FQNEAQ in the germline V gene (reference sequence). The CDR3 spans 14 residues. The V and J ends lost 3 bases and 0 bases respectively, with 6 bases between them. CDR3 region: CASSFSSSYNEQFF. CDR3 DNA sequence: TGTGCCAGCAGCTTCTCCAGCTCCTACAATGAGCAGTTCTTC.

The chain employs TRBV9 and TRBJ1-2; D ambiguous. This CDR3 region has 15 residues. Germline V lookup: CDR1 SGDLS, CDR2 YYNGEE. Trimming left V 1 base short and J 0 bases short, with 10 bases between. DNA of the CDR3: TGTGCCAGCAGCGTATTTCGCGGGGCTAACTATGGCTACACCTTC. Protein product: CASSVFRGANYGYTF. Supplemented by reference TRBV9 and TRBJ1-2, the full variable domain reads DSGVTQTPKHLITATGQRVTLRCSPRSGDLSVYWYQQSLDQGLQFLIQYYNGEERAKGNILERFSAQQFPDLHSELNLSSLELGDSALYFCASSVFRGANYGYTFGSGTRLTVV.

The V and J genes are TRBV19 and TRBJ2-5; 7 bases are shared with TRBD1. The CDR3 is 14 residues long. The junction had 5 bases not matched to a gene; V was cut back by 6 bases and J by 1 base. CDR1 and CDR2 (germline): LNHDA, SQIVND (reference sequence). Here the CDR3 DNA reads TGTGCCAGTAGCTTGACAGGGACCCAAGAGACCCAGTACTTC. Translated: CASSLTGTQETQYF.

This sequence joins TRBV7-9 and TRBJ2-4; TRBD2 agrees at 7 bases. The CDR3 length is 14 residues. V shed 3 bases, J shed 6 bases, and the junction held 5 bases outside the gene matches. Germline V gene sequence: CDR1 SEHNR, CDR2 FQNEAQ (reference sequence). CDR3 bases: TGTGCCAGCAGCTTGGCGGGAGCTCGAAACATTCAGTACTTC. Its translation: CASSLAGARNIQYF.

This clone has more than one count but fewer than ten. The chain recombines TRBV7-8 with TRBJ1-6; 9 bases agree with TRBD1. The germline V gene encodes CDR1 SGHVS and CDR2 FQNEAQ. CDR3 length: 17 residues. Losses at the gene ends were 3 bases for V and 0 bases for J; bases not matched to a gene: 3. CDR3 amino acids: CASSLGTGSSYNSPLHF. The CDR3, as DNA: TGTGCCAGCAGCTTGGGGACAGGGAGCTCCTATAATTCACCCCTCCACTTT.

This clone was counted a few times. The V gene is TRBV9, the J gene TRBJ1-2; D perhaps matches TRBD1 (6 bases). In germline, CDR1 is SGDLS, CDR2 YYNGEE. There are 15 residues in the CDR3. Trimming removed 4 bases at V and 3 bases at J, with 16 bases between. Here the CDR3 reads CASSQTTGSHYGYTF. In nucleotides, the CDR3 is TGTGCCAGCAGCCAGACCACAGGGTCCCACTATGGCTACACCTTC.

This chain links TRBV5-4 with TRBJ2-5; D is perhaps TRBD1 or TRBD2 (6 bases each). This CDR3 is built from 14 residues. Germline assignment: CDR1 SGHNT and CDR2 YYREEE (reference sequence). V shed 4 bases and J shed 6 bases, with 16 bases lying between them. CDR3 sequence (DNA): TGTGCCAGCAGCCCGGTGGGGGGCCTGAAGACCCAGTACTTC. Translation gives CASSPVGGLKTQYF.

In its sample, this clone was seen many times. Other DNA sequences in this specimen translate into the identical CDR3. The chain recombines TRBV7-2 with TRBJ2-2; D uncertain. Trimming stripped 2 bases from V and 0 bases from J, with 4 bases between. The CDR3 loop spans 14 amino acids. Germline V CDR1 and CDR2: SGHTA, FQGNSA. CDR3 bases: TGTGCCAGCAGCTTATCCCCGAACACCGGGGAGCTGTTTTTT. Protein: CASSLSPNTGELFF.

The chain joins TRBV5-6 to TRBJ2-1; 10 nucleotides align to TRBD1. The CDR3 extends over 13 amino acids. With 4 bases clipped from V and 8 bases from J, the junction kept 3 bases outside the gene matches. The V gene's germline CDR1 is SGHDT and CDR2 YYEEEE. Here the CDR3 DNA reads TGTGCCAGCAGCGCCGGACAGGGGGATGAGCAGTTCTTC. This encodes CASSAGQGDEQFF.

The CDR3 DNA reads TGTGCCAGCAGCCAAGAAGAGGGAGGCCGCACTGAAGCTTTCTTT. It translates to CASSQEEGGRTEAFF. The chain combines TRBV4-2 with TRBJ1-1; D call uncertain. The CDR3 has 15 amino acids. Trimming pared 0 bases from V and 4 bases from J, leaving 12 bases between. Germline values: CDR1 LGHNA, CDR2 YNFKEQ.